This TCR beta chain was sequenced during a study of cytomegalovirus exposure and HLA in healthy donors. Overall study findings and caveats: A later analysis found TCR association rates differed by HLA locus, highest for DRB1 and lowest for HLA-C.

To note about this clone: Its matching antigen is unknown.

Germline V lookup: CDR1 SGHNT, CDR2 YYREEE (reference sequence). The CDR3 extends over 14 amino acids. With 0 bases removed from V and 1 base from J, the gap between germline ends came to 7 bases. 13 Jbeta primers and 60 Vbeta primers were used for the PCR. Clones were sequenced by immunoSEQ multiplex PCR, and TCRdb holds only the in-frame ones, with some missing. This table holds approximately 200,000 clones, 70% to 80% found once. The chain uses TRBV5-4 and TRBJ2-5, with unresolved D. The receptor comes from a young man in good health and CMV-seronegative. Input material: PBMCs. The CDR3 region is CASSLGLVQETQYF. The CDR3 DNA reads as TGTGCCAGCAGCTTGGGGCTAGTCCAAGAGACCCAGTACTTC.